The next 19 T cell receptor beta chains were all read from a single sample in a study of cytomegalovirus exposure and HLA in healthy donors. Both 60 Vbeta primers and 13 Jbeta primers went into the PCR. Profiled with immunoSEQ multiplex PCR; TCRdb holds only in-frame clones, not every one. The table shows 99,000 or so clones, with roughly 85% occurring only once. Sequencing input: PBMCs. Source of these receptors: a man aged 55 to 70 in good health and CMV-seropositive.

The rearrangement links TRBV5-1 to TRBJ1-3; D remains ambiguous. CDR3 length equals 14 residues. Germline V gene data show CDR1 as SGHRS and CDR2 as YFSETQ. The germline V and J ends were trimmed by 2 bases and 2 bases, with 8 bases remaining between them. The CDR3 loop is CASSLEQAGNTIYF. As DNA, the CDR3 is TGCGCCAGCAGCTTAGAGCAAGCTGGAAACACCATATATTTT. Full variable domain (outside the CDR3, taken from reference TRBV5-1 and TRBJ1-3): KAGVTQTPRYLIKTRGQQVTLSCSPISGHRSVSWYQQTPGQGLQFLFEYFSETQRNKGNFPGRFSGRQFSNSRSEMNVSTLELGDSALYLCASSLEQAGNTIYFGEGSWLTVV.

The V gene is TRBV13, the J gene TRBJ1-6, with 8 bases aligning to TRBD1. Unmatched junction bases numbered 6, after V lost 6 bases and J lost 5 bases. The CDR3 is 15 residues long. The germline gives CDR1 PRHDT, CDR2 FYEKMQ (reference sequence). CDR3 sequence reads: CASSPGQGNNSPLHF. The CDR3 DNA reads TGTGCCAGCAGTCCCGGACAGGGAAATAATTCACCCCTCCACTTT.

The J gene is TRBJ1-4, the V gene TRBV7-6; 11 bases align to TRBD1. The CDR3 is made up of 16 amino acids. J lost 5 bases, V lost 5 bases, and 7 bases had no gene match. CDR1 is SGHVS and CDR2 is FNYEAQ in the germline V gene. CDR3 bases: TGTGCCAGCAGCGTGGGGACAGGGGGAACCAATGAAAAACTGTTTTTT. Translating gives CASSVGTGGTNEKLFF.

J is TRBJ2-7 and V is TRBV2; D is ambiguous. Trimming stripped 7 bases from V and 6 bases from J, with 16 bases between. The CDR3 sequence is 13 residues long. CDR1 is SNHLY, CDR2 FYNNEI, per germline. The CDR3 coding sequence is TGTGCCAGCACTGTCGGCGAGAGAGGCGAGCAGTACTTC. As protein: CASTVGERGEQYF.

This clone came up a few times. This rearrangement joins TRBV6-6 to TRBJ2-7; 9 bases line up with TRBD2. Germline assignment: CDR1 MNHNY and CDR2 SVGAGI (reference sequence). This CDR3 has 15 residues. V gave up 5 bases and J gave up 2 bases; unmatched junction bases: 7. For the CDR3, the DNA is TGTGCCAGCAGTACGACTAGCGGATCCGCCTACGAGCAGTACTTC. It is translated as CASSTTSGSAYEQYF.

This clone was counted a single time. J is TRBJ1-4 and V is TRBV5-1, with TRBD1 matching 10 bases. The germline CDR1 and CDR2 sequences are SGHRS and YFSETQ. J gave up 6 bases and V 1 base, and 3 bases lay outside the gene matches. The CDR3 length is 15 residues. The chain's CDR3 is CASSLSGQGYEKLFF. DNA of the CDR3: TGCGCCAGCAGCTTGTCGGGACAGGGGTATGAAAAACTGTTTTTT. The whole variable domain, remainder taken from reference TRBV5-1 and TRBJ1-4, is KAGVTQTPRYLIKTRGQQVTLSCSPISGHRSVSWYQQTPGQGLQFLFEYFSETQRNKGNFPGRFSGRQFSNSRSEMNVSTLELGDSALYLCASSLSGQGYEKLFFGSGTQLSVL.

This clone was observed a single time. This chain uses TRBV10-1 with TRBJ1-5; the match to TRBD1 covers 8 bases. The V gene's germline CDR1 is WNHNN and CDR2 SYGVQD (reference sequence). The CDR3 totals 16 residues. J gave up 2 bases and V 6 bases, and 9 bases lay outside the gene matches. CDR3 loop: CASRRTGQLCNQPQHF. DNA of the CDR3: TGCGCCAGCAGGCGGACAGGGCAGTTGTGCAATCAGCCCCAGCATTTT.

This chain connects TRBV29-1 to TRBJ2-3; D perhaps matches TRBD1 (5 bases). This CDR3 contains 11 residues. Germline assignment: CDR1 SQVTM and CDR2 ANQGSEA. Between the trimmed V and J ends, which lost 2 bases and 7 bases, there was a span of 7 bases. This CDR3 is CSVERGNTQYF. Written as DNA, the CDR3 is TGCAGCGTTGAAAGGGGTAATACGCAGTATTTT.

The V call is TRBV5-6, the J call TRBJ2-5; D not certain. CDR1 and CDR2 (germline): SGHDT, YYEEEE. V shed 6 bases and J shed 0 bases, with 21 bases lying between them. This CDR3 comprises 17 residues. The CDR3 loop is CASNVHVSAAYQETQYF. Here the CDR3 DNA reads TGTGCCAGCAATGTCCATGTATCTGCAGCGTACCAAGAGACCCAGTACTTC.

The chain couples TRBV5-1 to TRBJ2-3; 7 nucleotides match TRBD1. The CDR3 is 14 amino acids. Germline assignment: CDR1 SGHRS and CDR2 YFSETQ. The J segment lost 2 bases and the V segment lost 5 bases, leaving 5 bases of the junction unmatched. CDR3 nucleotides: TGCGCCAGCAGTGGAAGGGGGCCCACAGATACGCAGTATTTT. It codes for CASSGRGPTDTQYF.

In this sample, this clone turned up a few times. The chain combines TRBV9 with TRBJ2-1; 7 bases align to TRBD2. The germline V gene has CDR1 SGDLS and CDR2 YYNGEE. The CDR3 is made up of 15 amino acids. The V gene end was trimmed by 3 bases and the J gene end by 7 bases; junction bases not matched to a gene: 10. The CDR3 loop reads CASSAGTLGRNEQFF. CDR3 coding DNA: TGTGCCAGCAGCGCCGGGACGCTCGGGAGGAATGAGCAGTTCTTC. The full variable domain, with the rest looked up from reference TRBV9 and TRBJ2-1, is DSGVTQTPKHLITATGQRVTLRCSPRSGDLSVYWYQQSLDQGLQFLIQYYNGEERAKGNILERFSAQQFPDLHSELNLSSLELGDSALYFCASSAGTLGRNEQFFGPGTRLTVL.

The rearrangement joins TRBV5-4 to TRBJ2-6; D might be TRBD1 (5 bases). CDR3 length: 15 residues. The germline V and J ends were trimmed by 2 bases and 0 bases, with 6 bases remaining between them. Germline V lookup: CDR1 SGHNT, CDR2 YYREEE (reference sequence). CDR3 bases: TGTGCCAGCAGCTTCACAGGCTCTGGGGCCAACGTCCTGACTTTC. Its translation: CASSFTGSGANVLTF. The full variable domain, completed using reference TRBV5-4 and TRBJ2-6, is ETGVTQSPTHLIKTRGQQVTLRCSSQSGHNTVSWYQQALGQGPQFIFQYYREEENGRGNFPPRFSGLQFPNYSSELNVNALELDDSALYLCASSFTGSGANVLTFGAGSRLTVL.

The chain couples TRBV6-1 to TRBJ2-1, with 9 bases aligning to TRBD1. The V gene end was trimmed by 6 bases and the J gene end by 8 bases; junction bases not matched to a gene: 2. Germline CDR1 and CDR2: MNHNS and SASEGT. The CDR3 contains 12 residues. The CDR3 DNA reads as TGTGCCAGCAGGGGGACAGGGCATGAGCAGTTCTTC. Translation gives CASRGTGHEQFF.

The chain has TRBV6-1 and TRBJ1-3; no clear D gene. Germline values: CDR1 MNHNS, CDR2 SASEGT. The V end lost 6 bases, the J end lost 0 bases, and 9 bases lay between the germline ends. This CDR3 comprises 14 residues. CDR3 coding DNA: TGTGCCAGCAGCTCGGTAGTCTCTGGAAACACCATATATTTT. It yields the protein CASSSVVSGNTIYF.

V is TRBV5-8 and J is TRBJ1-3; 11 bases match TRBD1. Germline V gene sequence: CDR1 SGHTS, CDR2 YDEGEE. V was pared by 4 bases and J by 2 bases, with 2 bases of the junction left unmatched. The CDR3 runs to 15 residues. The CDR3 DNA reads as TGTGCCAGCAGCCCGGACAGGGGGCCTGGAAACACCATATATTTT. Translating gives CASSPDRGPGNTIYF.

This clone has more than one count but fewer than ten. The chain couples TRBV5-6 to TRBJ2-1; no reliable D call. V lost 0 bases to trimming and J lost 9 bases, with 7 bases between them. CDR1 is SGHDT and CDR2 is YYEEEE in the germline V gene. This CDR3 comprises 12 residues. Written as DNA, the CDR3 is TGTGCCAGCAGCTTGGACACCCCTGAGCAGTTCTTC. Translated: CASSLDTPEQFF.

This chain links TRBV27 with TRBJ1-5; D gene uncertain. CDR1 and CDR2 (germline): MNHEY, SMNVEV (reference sequence). Deletions cut 2 bases from V and 7 bases from J, with 18 bases between. CDR3 length: 16 amino acids. In DNA, the CDR3 is TGTGCCAGCAGTTTACTTCCGATTGCGACTGGGCAGCCCCAGCATTTT. Translating gives CASSLLPIATGQPQHF.

This chain joins TRBV15 and TRBJ1-6, with 8 bases identical to TRBD1. J lost 10 bases, V lost 4 bases, and 6 bases had no gene match. Germline-derived CDR1 and CDR2 are LNHNV and YYDKDF (reference sequence). The length of the CDR3 is 14 residues. Here the CDR3 reads CATSKGQGVSPLHF. The CDR3 DNA reads TGTGCCACCAGCAAAGGACAGGGCGTCTCACCCCTCCACTTT.

This clone was picked up a small number of times. The chain links TRBV18 to TRBJ1-3; D remains unclear. V lost 1 base to trimming and J lost 2 bases, with 12 bases between them. The CDR3 spans 16 residues. Germline CDR1 KGHSH, CDR2 LQKENI. For the CDR3, the DNA is TGTGCCAGCTCACCACTACACGGGGATACTGGAAACACCATATATTTT. Its protein product is CASSPLHGDTGNTIYF.